The rows below give T cell receptor beta chains drawn from one sample of a study of shared clonotypes between healthy human individuals. Profiling relied on immunoSEQ multiplex PCR, and the TCRdb table lists in-frame clones only, not all of them. The sample contains over 750,000 clones, about 97% of which appear only once. Sample: naive CD8+ T cells sorted from blood. These receptor sequences come from a man aged 30 to 39 in good health. The CDR3 runs from the conserved cysteine through the conserved F or W. A D gene is named only where the DNA matches it firmly.

v_call: TRBV15; j_call: TRBJ2-1; d_call: .; cdr3_nt: TGTGCCACCAGCAGTACGTTGCTCTACAATGAGCAGTTCTTC; cdr3_aa: CATSSTLLYNEQFF
v_call: TRBV19; j_call: TRBJ1-5; d_call: TRBD1; cdr3_nt: TGTGCCAGCGGGACAGGGGTATTAAGTCAGCCCCAGCATTTT; cdr3_aa: CASGTGVLSQPQHF
v_call: TRBV28; j_call: TRBJ2-7; d_call: TRBD1; cdr3_nt: TGTGCCAGCAGTACCGACAGGGTCCCCTACGAGCAGTACTTC; cdr3_aa: CASSTDRVPYEQYF
v_call: TRBV5-1; j_call: TRBJ2-3; d_call: .; cdr3_nt: TGCGCCAGCGCCCCCCGGGACTCCGCGGGAGATACGCAGTATTTT; cdr3_aa: CASAPRDSAGDTQYF
v_call: TRBV7-9; j_call: TRBJ2-7; d_call: TRBD1; cdr3_nt: TGTGCCAGCAGCCCAAGGGACAGGGTCTACGAGCAGTACTTC; cdr3_aa: CASSPRDRVYEQYF
v_call: TRBV14; j_call: TRBJ2-7; d_call: .; cdr3_nt: TGTGCCAGCAGCCCCCGGGCAGTTTCCTACGAGCAGTACTTC; cdr3_aa: CASSPRAVSYEQYF
v_call: TRBV18; j_call: TRBJ2-5; d_call: .; cdr3_nt: TGTGCCAGCTCACGCGGGACAGCCCAAGAGACCCAGTACTTC; cdr3_aa: CASSRGTAQETQYF
v_call: TRBV28; j_call: TRBJ2-1; d_call: .; cdr3_nt: TGTGCCAGCAGACTGGACACGGGCCTTTTACACAATGAGCAGTTCTTC; cdr3_aa: CASRLDTGLLHNEQFF
v_call: TRBV10-3; j_call: TRBJ1-5; d_call: TRBD1; cdr3_nt: TGTGCCATCAGTGAGGGACAGGGGTTGCGTCAGCCCCAGCATTTT; cdr3_aa: CAISEGQGLRQPQHF
v_call: TRBV27; j_call: TRBJ2-7; d_call: TRBD2; cdr3_nt: TGTGCCAGCAGTTTTGGGACTAGCCCGTCGAGAGAGCAGTACTTC; cdr3_aa: CASSFGTSPSREQYF
v_call: TRBV2; j_call: TRBJ1-5; d_call: TRBD1; cdr3_nt: TGTGCCAGCAGTGTAACCGGGACAGACGTCTCCCTTAGCAATCAGCCCCAGCATTTT; cdr3_aa: CASSVTGTDVSLSNQPQHF
v_call: TRBV28; j_call: TRBJ1-2; d_call: .; cdr3_nt: TGTGCCAGCTCTCAAGGGTTCTATGGCTACACCTTC; cdr3_aa: CASSQGFYGYTF
v_call: TRBV9; j_call: TRBJ1-2; d_call: .; cdr3_nt: TGTGCCAGCCGGGCCGGGAATGGCTACACCTTC; cdr3_aa: CASRAGNGYTF
v_call: TRBV7-8; j_call: TRBJ2-7; d_call: TRBD2; cdr3_nt: TGTGCCAGCAGCTTACTTGTAGCGGGAGTGTTCGAGCAGTACTTC; cdr3_aa: CASSLLVAGVFEQYF
v_call: TRBV7-9; j_call: TRBJ2-7; d_call: TRBD1; cdr3_nt: TGTGCCAGCACAGACAGGGCCTACGAGCAGTACTTC; cdr3_aa: CASTDRAYEQYF
v_call: TRBV27; j_call: TRBJ2-7; d_call: .; cdr3_nt: TGTGCCAGCACCCTGAGATACCCTTCTTCCGAGCAGTACTTC; cdr3_aa: CASTLRYPSSEQYF
v_call: TRBV15; j_call: TRBJ1-1; d_call: .; cdr3_nt: TGTGCCACCAGCAGAGCTCGGCAGAGCGGCGCTGAAGCTTTCTTT; cdr3_aa: CATSRARQSGAEAFF
v_call: TRBV30; j_call: TRBJ2-5; d_call: TRBD2; cdr3_nt: TGTGCCTGGAGTGTACTGGCGGGAGGCCAGTGGGAGACCCAGTACTTC; cdr3_aa: CAWSVLAGGQWETQYF
v_call: TRBV7-9; j_call: TRBJ2-1; d_call: TRBD2; cdr3_nt: TGTGCCAGCAGCTTAGCATCCCGGGCGACTAGCGGGAGTTCCAATGAGCAGTTCTTC; cdr3_aa: CASSLASRATSGSSNEQFF
v_call: TRBV19; j_call: TRBJ2-3; d_call: .; cdr3_nt: TGTGCGGTTGATCGAACAGGCCCTACAGATACGCAGTATTTT; cdr3_aa: CAVDRTGPTDTQYF
v_call: TRBV13; j_call: TRBJ2-2; d_call: .; cdr3_nt: TGTGCCAGCAGCTCGTACACCGGGGAGCTGTTTTTT; cdr3_aa: CASSSYTGELFF
v_call: TRBV6-5; j_call: TRBJ2-2; d_call: TRBD2; cdr3_nt: TGTGCCAGCTTTATGGGAGGGCCGGTCGGGGAGCTGTTTTTT; cdr3_aa: CASFMGGPVGELFF
v_call: TRBV11-2; j_call: TRBJ2-7; d_call: TRBD1; cdr3_nt: TGTGCCAGCAGCTTGTGGACAGGGGGCGAGCAGTACTTC; cdr3_aa: CASSLWTGGEQYF
v_call: TRBV28; j_call: TRBJ1-5; d_call: .; cdr3_nt: TGTGCCAGCAACCCCACAGAGGGTAGCAATCAGCCCCAGCATTTT; cdr3_aa: CASNPTEGSNQPQHF
v_call: TRBV7-2; j_call: TRBJ2-6; d_call: .; cdr3_nt: TGTGCCAGCAGCCAAAAATCGAGGCCAATTTCTGGGGCCAACGTCCTGACTTTC; cdr3_aa: CASSQKSRPISGANVLTF
v_call: TRBV2; j_call: TRBJ2-6; d_call: .; cdr3_nt: TGTGCCAGCAAGAATAGGGACCCCTCTGGGGCCAACGTCCTGACTTTC; cdr3_aa: CASKNRDPSGANVLTF
v_call: TRBV30; j_call: TRBJ2-7; d_call: .; cdr3_nt: TGTGCCTGGAGCAGGCGCGCCTACGAGCAGTACTTC; cdr3_aa: CAWSRRAYEQYF
v_call: TRBV4-1; j_call: TRBJ2-7; d_call: .; cdr3_nt: TGCGCCAGCAGCCAAGACCCCGGGCAGGCGGGTGAGCAGTACTTC; cdr3_aa: CASSQDPGQAGEQYF
v_call: TRBV5-4; j_call: TRBJ2-3; d_call: TRBD2; cdr3_nt: TGTGCCAGCAGCTTGGGGCTAGCGGATACAGATACGCAGTATTTT; cdr3_aa: CASSLGLADTDTQYF
v_call: TRBV9; j_call: TRBJ1-5; d_call: TRBD1; cdr3_nt: TGTGCCAGCAGCGGGACAGGGATCAATCAGCCCCAGCATTTT; cdr3_aa: CASSGTGINQPQHF
v_call: TRBV5-4; j_call: TRBJ2-5; d_call: .; cdr3_nt: TGTGCCAGCAGCTTGTGGACGGGCCAAGAGACCCAGTACTTC; cdr3_aa: CASSLWTGQETQYF
v_call: TRBV7-9; j_call: TRBJ2-3; d_call: TRBD2; cdr3_nt: TGTGCCAGCAGTTACCATGGGGGGGTTAGCACAGATACGCAGTATTTT; cdr3_aa: CASSYHGGVSTDTQYF
v_call: TRBV18; j_call: TRBJ2-2; d_call: .; cdr3_nt: TGTGCCAGCTCACAGGGTACCGGGGAGCTGTTTTTT; cdr3_aa: CASSQGTGELFF
v_call: TRBV28; j_call: TRBJ2-7; d_call: .; cdr3_nt: TGTGCCAGCAGAGACAGCTACGAGCAGTACTTC; cdr3_aa: CASRDSYEQYF
v_call: TRBV6-1; j_call: TRBJ2-1; d_call: .; cdr3_nt: TGTGCCAGCAGTGAGGGGTCTAGCGTACAGTTCTTC; cdr3_aa: CASSEGSSVQFF
v_call: TRBV19; j_call: TRBJ2-7; d_call: .; cdr3_nt: TGTGCCAGTAGTCTTTCCTCACGGGCGGGAGAGCAGTACTTC; cdr3_aa: CASSLSSRAGEQYF